The entry below describes one T cell receptor (beta chain). This clonotype has more than one count but fewer than ten. It has no known antigen specificity. Within one base of it there is no much larger clone, and no base qualities were kept. V trim: 5 bases; J trim: 1 base; unmatched bases: 8. The CDR3 has 15 amino acids, counting the end cysteine and phenylalanine. Only the CDR3 DNA stays, 45 bases, in frame from base 1. For CDR1 and CDR2, the germline V gene (reference sequence) lists DFQATT and SNEGSKA. The sample comes from a study of T cells after yellow fever vaccination (dated 2019 in TCRdb). About the full investigation: Libraries from fractions with low cell numbers were prepared with the SMART-Seq v4 Ultra Low Input RNA kit. Two healthy male donors made up the cohort, one aged 18 to 29 years and the other aged 30 to 40 years. To track T-cell clones before and after primary and booster YFV17D yellow fever vaccination, bulk TCR alpha and beta repertoires were sequenced longitudinally. Blood was drawn at multiple timepoints before and after primary and secondary immunization, with bulk PBMC replicates and cell subsets isolated.

Beyond this particular receptor, the publication reports: Most clones expanded after primary vaccination were re-detected after the booster (96% of CD4 and approximately 88% of CD8), suggesting broad memory maintenance. Computational filtering was required because FACS-sorted repertoires could contain abundant contaminating clonotypes from the bulk population. Compared with the primary T-cell response, the secondary T-cell response was faster but weaker, reaching its peak on day 5 rather than on day 15. A small fraction of clonotypes appeared in both the CD4 and CD8 compartments, likely as a result of convergent recombination. Because the study included only a couple of donors, the extent to which the findings can be generalized is limited.

The sample's treatment or condition, from its label and the paper: live attenuated yellow fever vaccine strain. At every blood-draw timepoint, two biological replicates of bulk PBMCs were collected. A standard Ficoll-Paque protocol was used to isolate PBMCs from peripheral blood. TriZol was used to extract RNA from bulk PBMCs, from CD4 and CD8 fractions, and from dextramer-positive and dextramer-negative fractions. Synthesis of TCR cDNA relied on 5'RACE template switching, a step that introduced a universal primer site along with unique molecular identifiers. cDNA synthesis was primed from both the TCR alpha and TCR beta constant segments. Libraries were amplified in two PCR steps, with sample barcodes and sequencing adapters added in the second step. Sequencing of the libraries was done on either Illumina HiSeq 2500 (2x100 bp) or NovaSeq (2x150 bp). From the authors' description of their analysis: MIGEC was used to demultiplex reads and collapse the reads into UMI consensus sequences, and MiXCR was used for V(D)J alignment. Using edgeR on replicate PBMC samples, clonotypes were called vaccine-responding if FDR was below 0.01 and the log2 fold change was above 5 up to day 15. CD4 or CD8 identity was assigned to each bulk clonotype according to whether the clonotype was present at higher abundance in the sequenced CD4 repertoire or the sequenced CD8 repertoire. Clones were called with MiXCR by TCRdb after fastp trimmed the public reads at Q25, and only in-frame beta chains were retained. Rows merge per CDR3 protein into single entries with the most common DNA and genes. The authors' filters were not applied to this entry. The sample records around 350,000 distinct CDR3 sequences, around a tenth of which are singletons. Roughly 18% of the sample belongs to the ten largest clones.

Sequences were derived from PBMCs, sampled on the day of the first yellow fever vaccination. In this chain, TRBV20-1 is recombined with TRBJ1-1, and 9 junction bases match TRBD1. This sequence was found in a young man who received the YFV17D yellow fever vaccine. The DNA is TGCAGTGCTTCTCGACCGGGACAGGGGAACACTGAAGCTTTCTTT. Its translation reads: CSASRPGQGNTEAFF.